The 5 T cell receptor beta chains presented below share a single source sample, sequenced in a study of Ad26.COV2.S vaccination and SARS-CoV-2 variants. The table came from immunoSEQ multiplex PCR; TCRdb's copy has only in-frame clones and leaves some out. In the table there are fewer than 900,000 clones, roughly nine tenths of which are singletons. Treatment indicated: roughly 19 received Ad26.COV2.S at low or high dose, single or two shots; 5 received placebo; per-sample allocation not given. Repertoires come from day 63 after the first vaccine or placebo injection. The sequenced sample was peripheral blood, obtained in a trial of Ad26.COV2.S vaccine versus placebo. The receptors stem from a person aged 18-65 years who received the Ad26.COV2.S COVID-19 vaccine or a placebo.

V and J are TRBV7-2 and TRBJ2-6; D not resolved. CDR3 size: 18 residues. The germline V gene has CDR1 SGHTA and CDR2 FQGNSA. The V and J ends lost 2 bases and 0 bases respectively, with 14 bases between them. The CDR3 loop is CASSLRGPLRSGANVLTF. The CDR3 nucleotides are TGTGCCAGCAGCTTACGTGGCCCCCTGCGCTCTGGGGCCAACGTCCTGACTTTC.

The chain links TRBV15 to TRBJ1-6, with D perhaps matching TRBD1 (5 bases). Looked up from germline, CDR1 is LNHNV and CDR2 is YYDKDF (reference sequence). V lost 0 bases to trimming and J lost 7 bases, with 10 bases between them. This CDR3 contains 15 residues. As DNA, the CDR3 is TGTGCCACCAGCAGAGATCGAACAGGAAATTCACCCCTCCACTTT. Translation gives CATSRDRTGNSPLHF.

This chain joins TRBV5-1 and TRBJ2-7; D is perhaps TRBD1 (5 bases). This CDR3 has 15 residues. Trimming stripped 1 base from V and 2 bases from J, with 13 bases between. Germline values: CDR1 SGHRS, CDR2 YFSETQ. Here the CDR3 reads CASSLYATGTYEQYF. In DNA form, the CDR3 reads TGCGCCAGCAGCTTGTACGCTACAGGTACCTACGAGCAGTACTTC.

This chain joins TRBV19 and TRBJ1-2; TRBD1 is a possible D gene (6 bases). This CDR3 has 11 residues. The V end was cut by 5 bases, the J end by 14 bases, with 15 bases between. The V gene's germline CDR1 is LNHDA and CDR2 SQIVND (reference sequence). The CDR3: CASSARDIETF. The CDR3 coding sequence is TGTGCCAGTAGTGCCAGGGACATTGAAACCTTC.

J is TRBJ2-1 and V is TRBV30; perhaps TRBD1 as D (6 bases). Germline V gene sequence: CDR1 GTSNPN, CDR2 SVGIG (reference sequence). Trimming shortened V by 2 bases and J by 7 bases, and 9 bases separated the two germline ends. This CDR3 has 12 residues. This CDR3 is CAWSSQGNEQFF. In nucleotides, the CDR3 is TGTGCCTGGAGTAGCCAGGGGAATGAGCAGTTCTTC.